This TCR beta chain stems from a study of cytotoxic CD8 clonotypes in ibrutinib-treated CLL. Data came from immunoSEQ multiplex PCR; TCRdb stores just in-frame clones and leaves some out. Found here are 250,000 to 350,000 clones, 60% to 80% of them singletons; the top ten hold about 5.3%. Study-level points and caveats: T-cell clonality at baseline went above that of age-matched healthy donors and rose and fell with circulating CD8+ T-cell counts.

Comments on this clone: What it binds is not known.

J gave up 3 bases and V 4 bases, and 10 bases lay outside the gene matches. Per germline, CDR1 SGHAT and CDR2 FQNNGV. The CDR3 is 17 amino acids. The sequence derives from a human donor with chronic lymphocytic leukemia. This chain connects TRBV11-2 to TRBJ2-2; TRBD2 agrees at 8 bases. The sequenced sample was PBMCs, obtained at disease progression, from a patient treated with ibrutinib. The CDR3 DNA reads TGTGCCAGCAGCTCCCGGAGCGGGAGTAGGTACACCGGGGAGCTGTTTTTT. Translation gives CASSSRSGSRYTGELFF.